These 23 T cell receptor beta chains were sequenced from one sample in a study of shared clonotypes between healthy human individuals. Using immunoSEQ multiplex PCR, the repertoire was profiled, and TCRdb retains in-frame clones only, with some absent. The table includes 2 million to 2.5 million clones, 95% detected once. What was sequenced was naive CD4+ T cells sorted from blood. Subset: CD45RA+ positively selected. The receptors derive from a man aged 18 to 30 in good health.

The chain carries TRBV9 and TRBJ2-5; TRBD2 is a possible D gene (5 bases). Germline V gene lookup returns CDR1 SGDLS and CDR2 YYNGEE. This CDR3 has 12 residues. Deletions cut 3 bases from V and 7 bases from J, with 10 bases between. The CDR3 loop is CASSATEGTQYF. In nucleotides, the CDR3 is TGTGCCAGCAGCGCCACCGAGGGGACCCAGTACTTC.

In this sample, this clone turned up once. This chain uses TRBV14 with TRBJ2-3; D remains unclear. This CDR3 has 12 amino acids. V was cut by 2 bases and J by 2 bases, with 2 bases left in between. CDR1 and CDR2 (germline): SGHDN, FVKESK. The CDR3 loop is CASSQYTDTQYF. DNA for the CDR3: TGTGCCAGCAGCCAATACACAGATACGCAGTATTTT.

CDR3 nucleotide sequence: TGTGCCAGCAGTCGACAGGGGGACTACGAGCAGTACTTC. Translation: CASSRQGDYEQYF. The rearrangement joins TRBV6-6 to TRBJ2-7; 9 bases fit TRBD1. The CDR3 has 13 amino acids. Germline CDR1 reads MNHNY; CDR2 reads SVGAGI (reference sequence). Losses at the gene ends were 5 bases for V and 3 bases for J; bases not matched to a gene: 2.

The V and J genes are TRBV2 and TRBJ2-1; 8 bases align to TRBD1. Germline loops: CDR1 SNHLY, CDR2 FYNNEI. V lost 7 bases to trimming and J lost 4 bases; unmatched junction nucleotides: 3. This CDR3 has 13 amino acids. The CDR3 spells CASKGQAYNEQFF. In DNA, the CDR3 is TGTGCCAGCAAGGGACAGGCTTACAATGAGCAGTTCTTC.

On this clone itself: Distinct nucleotide sequences in the sample also encode this CDR3. The chain carries TRBV5-1 and TRBJ2-5, with D tentatively TRBD1 (6 bases). The CDR3 loop spans 14 amino acids. Germline values: CDR1 SGHRS, CDR2 YFSETQ. With 0 bases removed from V and 3 bases from J, the gap between germline ends came to 9 bases. In DNA, the CDR3 is TGCGCCAGCAGCTTGGCCGCAGGGGAAGAGACCCAGTACTTC. It codes for CASSLAAGEETQYF.

CDR3 nucleotides: TGTGCCAGCAGCAATAGCGGGAATGAGCAGTTCTTC. It specifies CASSNSGNEQFF. The chain employs TRBV7-2 and TRBJ2-1; 7 bases map to TRBD2. There are 12 residues in the CDR3. V dropped 5 bases and J dropped 7; count of bases not matched to a gene: 2. CDR1 SGHTA and CDR2 FQGNSA come from the germline V gene.

The V gene is TRBV27, the J gene TRBJ2-1; D is perhaps TRBD2 (5 bases). Germline CDR1 MNHEY, CDR2 SMNVEV (reference sequence). This CDR3 is 15 amino acids long. V lost 8 bases and J 2 bases, leaving 16 bases between the germline ends. CDR3 nucleotide sequence: TGTGCCAGCCACCTATCGGGGTCTACCTACAATGAGCAGTTCTTC. Its protein is CASHLSGSTYNEQFF.

This chain uses TRBV27 with TRBJ2-7; 13 positions agree with TRBD2. The CDR3 extends over 15 amino acids. Per germline, CDR1 MNHEY and CDR2 SMNVEV (reference sequence). V trimming: 6 bases; J trimming: 4 bases; junction bases outside the gene matches: 6. CDR3 bases: TGTGCCAGCAGGGGGAGGACTAGCGGGAGTTACGAGCAGTACTTC. Translation gives CASRGRTSGSYEQYF.

The rearrangement links TRBV5-1 to TRBJ1-6; D is perhaps TRBD1 (5 bases). Germline V lookup: CDR1 SGHRS, CDR2 YFSETQ. The CDR3 totals 16 residues. Trimming took off 2 bases at V and 9 bases at J, with 18 bases between the two ends. CDR3 in DNA: TGCGCCAGCAGCTTAAGAGGCGAAATCGGGGGTTCACCCCTCCACTTT. Its translation is CASSLRGEIGGSPLHF.

CDR3 in DNA: TGTGCCTGGAGTCTGGCAGGGGTAAATGGCTACACCTTC. Its translation: CAWSLAGVNGYTF. The chain carries TRBV30 and TRBJ1-2; maybe TRBD1 (6 bases). Deletions cut 2 bases from V and 6 bases from J, with 13 bases between. The CDR3 covers 13 residues. Germline-derived CDR1 and CDR2 are GTSNPN and SVGIG (reference sequence).

This rearrangement joins TRBV10-1 to TRBJ1-4; 8 nucleotides agree with TRBD1. Germline V gene lookup returns CDR1 WNHNN and CDR2 SYGVQD (reference sequence). V dropped 4 bases and J dropped 8; count of bases not matched to a gene: 9. The CDR3 spans 15 residues. The CDR3 sequence: CASSAETGGREKLFF. The CDR3 DNA reads TGCGCCAGCAGTGCGGAAACAGGGGGTCGCGAAAAACTGTTTTTT.

The chain joins TRBV4-1 to TRBJ2-5; D might be TRBD2 (6 bases). Germline V CDR1 and CDR2: MGHRA, YSYEKL. The V gene lost 4 bases and the J gene lost 5 bases, with 20 bases spanning the gap. This CDR3 has 16 amino acids. The CDR3 protein is CASSPGPGVGRETQYF. The DNA of the CDR3 is TGCGCCAGCAGCCCTGGACCGGGGGTTGGGAGGGAGACCCAGTACTTC.

The chain couples TRBV5-1 to TRBJ1-1; D gene uncertain. V lost 3 bases and J lost 0, with 9 bases in between. From germline, CDR1 is SGHRS and CDR2 YFSETQ. The CDR3 loop spans 14 amino acids. CDR3 sequence (DNA): TGCGCCAGCAGCTCAATGACTGTGAACACTGAAGCTTTCTTT. It yields the protein CASSSMTVNTEAFF.

The J gene is TRBJ2-3, the V gene TRBV19; D perhaps matches TRBD1 (5 bases). The CDR3 consists of 14 residues. V was trimmed by 1 base and J by 4 bases, leaving 9 bases between them. In germline, CDR1 is LNHDA, CDR2 SQIVND (reference sequence). The CDR3 sequence: CASSIGGRADTQYF. CDR3 DNA: TGTGCCAGTAGTATAGGAGGCAGGGCAGATACGCAGTATTTT.

The chain carries TRBV5-6 and TRBJ2-5; D unclear. CDR3 length: 14 amino acids. CDR1 and CDR2 from the germline V gene are SGHDT and YYEEEE. V was clipped by 3 bases and J by 2 bases, with 11 bases between them. This CDR3 reads CASSYLAPQETQYF. The CDR3 coding sequence is TGTGCCAGCAGCTACCTTGCGCCACAAGAGACCCAGTACTTC.

The chain employs TRBV30 and TRBJ1-2; D is undetermined. There are 12 residues in the CDR3. CDR1 is GTSNPN and CDR2 is SVGIG in the germline V gene (reference sequence). V was trimmed by 3 bases and J by 8 bases, leaving 13 bases between them. CDR3 sequence reads: CAWSSPPAGYTF. CDR3 nucleotide sequence: TGTGCCTGGAGCAGTCCCCCGGCGGGCTACACCTTC.

The rearrangement links TRBV6-1 to TRBJ1-1; D is undetermined. This CDR3 contains 15 residues. Germline V gives CDR1 MNHNS, CDR2 SASEGT. Trimming stripped 2 bases from V and 0 bases from J, with 10 bases between. CDR3 in amino acids: CASSEIRQVNTEAFF. The CDR3 DNA reads TGTGCCAGCAGTGAAATTCGGCAGGTGAACACTGAAGCTTTCTTT.

V is TRBV5-4 and J is TRBJ2-5, with 10 bases that match TRBD2. The V gene end was trimmed by 4 bases and the J gene end by 2 bases; junction bases not matched to a gene: 11. CDR1 is SGHNT and CDR2 is YYREEE in the germline V gene (reference sequence). This CDR3 has 17 amino acids. CDR3 amino acids: CASSPGVSGGNQETQYF. DNA for the CDR3: TGTGCCAGCAGCCCAGGGGTTAGCGGGGGGAATCAAGAGACCCAGTACTTC.

V is TRBV28 and J is TRBJ1-1; the D gene is possibly TRBD1 (5 bases). V lost 1 base, J lost 3 bases, and 15 bases lay in between. The CDR3 has 16 residues. Germline values: CDR1 MDHEN, CDR2 SYDVKM. The CDR3 reads CASSLLTKLRDTEAFF. CDR3 sequence (DNA): TGTGCCAGCAGTTTATTAACTAAACTCAGGGACACTGAAGCTTTCTTT.

The chain is built from TRBV25-1 and TRBJ2-2; TRBD2 aligns across 8 bases. CDR1 and CDR2 from the germline V gene are MGHDK and SYGVNS. This CDR3 spans 15 amino acids. The junction had 9 bases not matched to a gene; V was cut back by 6 bases and J by 6 bases. The CDR3 protein is CASSPGRAIPGELFF. CDR3 sequence (DNA): TGTGCCAGCAGCCCCGGGAGGGCCATTCCCGGGGAGCTGTTTTTT. Looking up the rest from reference TRBV25-1 and TRBJ2-2 gives the full variable domain: EADIYQTPRYLVIGTGKKITLECSQTMGHDKMYWYQQDPGMELHLIHYSYGVNSTEKGDLSSESTVSRIRTEHFPLTLESARPSHTSQYLCASSPGRAIPGELFFGEGSRLTVL.

This rearrangement joins TRBV5-4 to TRBJ1-6, with D possibly matching TRBD1 (6 bases). The CDR3 extends over 14 amino acids. V lost 3 bases and J lost 7, with 11 bases in between. Germline CDR1 is SGHNT and CDR2 is YYREEE (reference sequence). DNA for the CDR3: TGTGCCAGCAGCTACACTACAGGGAATTCACCCCTCCACTTT. Translation: CASSYTTGNSPLHF.

This clone was detected once. The rearrangement joins TRBV10-3 to TRBJ2-7; D not resolved. V was clipped by 0 bases and J by 3 bases, with 6 bases between them. The CDR3 has 13 residues. Germline CDR1 is ENHRY and CDR2 is SYGVKD. This chain's CDR3 is CAISESQIYEQYF. For the CDR3, the DNA is TGTGCCATCAGTGAGTCTCAGATCTACGAGCAGTACTTC.

This clone came up once. The rearrangement links TRBV10-3 to TRBJ1-3, with D unclear. The CDR3 totals 13 residues. Germline assignment: CDR1 ENHRY and CDR2 SYGVKD. Trimming left V 10 bases short and J 0 bases short, with 10 bases between. CDR3 nucleotide sequence: TGTGCCACCCGGGATCCCTCTGGAAACACCATATATTTT. This encodes CATRDPSGNTIYF.